Sequencing of this T cell receptor (beta chain) was carried out in a study of blood T cell repertoires in COVID-19. At the level of the study: Sources were T cells, B-cell-depleted T cells, or PBMCs; the material itself was cDNA or gDNA.

The V and J ends lost 8 bases and 0 bases respectively, with 5 bases between them. The CDR3 loop spans 12 amino acids. Participants were aged roughly 18 to 90 years, lived in about two dozen US areas, and enrolled virtually. Cohorts were determined from participant-reported clinical history. This clone was observed a handful of times. The table came from immunoSEQ multiplex PCR; TCRdb's copy has only in-frame clones and leaves some out. Of some 180,000 clones listed, around 82% were seen once; the top ten hold 4.5% to 6.5%. The sequence was obtained from a woman aged 55-69 years with acute COVID-19. This rearrangement joins TRBV12-3 or TRBV12-4 to TRBJ1-3; D unresolved. The material sequenced was PBMCs or T cells enriched from blood (not recorded which). The CDR3 nucleotides are TGTGCCAGCTCTATCTCTGGAAACACCATATATTTT. This sequence encodes CASSISGNTIYF.